The T cell receptor (beta chain) described here comes from a study of identical twins (dated by TCRdb to 2016 to 2017). With regard to the full study: To test whether fetal clonotypes persist, the study used deep sequencing on TCR alpha and beta repertoires from monozygotic twins, unrelated adults of various ages, and cord blood. Replicate twin experiments were performed at different times using different library preparation protocols to rule out contamination.

Ends trimmed: V by 4 bases, J by 7 bases; bases unmatched to a gene: 7. CDR1 and CDR2, looked up from the germline V gene, are SGHDT and YYEEEE. Inclusive of the bounding cysteine and phenylalanine, the CDR3 is 13 residues long. Only the CDR3 portion is preserved as DNA: 39 bases, with reading frame beginning at the first base. Every donor in the study was a healthy Caucasian. The twin cohort consisted of three pairs of female monozygotic twins, all aged roughly 18 to 30 years. Positive isolation kits from Invitrogen were used to isolate the CD4+ and CD8+ T cell populations. Library generation was performed with 5' RACE. Sequencing used an Illumina HiSeq 2000. A universal primer binding site was introduced by template switching, and a unique molecular identifier was present in the final cDNA, enabling accurate counting of TCR cDNA molecules. Specific primers in the conserved constant-segment region were used to synthesize first-strand cDNA for TCR alpha and beta chains. Each cDNA library was double barcoded, with a SMART-Mk sample barcode plus Illumina barcodes, to control for contamination. TruSeq adapter sequences and Illumina sample barcodes were added in two successive PCR steps. The TCR alpha and beta cDNA libraries were sequenced on the Illumina HiSeq platform using custom primers. In the paper's pipeline: Unique molecular identifiers were extracted from raw reads with MiGEC, and CDR3 positions were determined with MiXCR. Recombination models were inferred per individual with the repgenHMM and IGoR tools using an EM algorithm. Shared clonotype analysis was performed with the tcR package in R, normalizing sharing by the product of cloneset sizes. To study raw recombination free of thymic and clonal selection effects, out-of-frame nonproductive sequences were analyzed. The public reads were reanalyzed by TCRdb: fastp trimming at Q25, MiXCR alignment, in-frame beta chains only. Duplicate CDR3 protein sequences are folded into a single record with the most common DNA and genes. Here the V and J calls rest on TCRdb's processing, not on the authors' analysis. The sample data list 500,000 or so distinct CDR3 sequences, and roughly an eighth of these were observed just once. The ten most abundant clones make up approximately 1% of the sample.

This clonotype was observed a few times. Its binding antigen is unknown. Within one base of it there is no much larger clone, and no base qualities were kept. The paper's findings and limits, for the study overall: Zero-insertion analyses could be partly confounded by invariant T cells such as MAIT and iNKT, though diverse VJ usage argued against such confounding for most clonotypes. Compared with coincidental sharing between unrelated individuals, out-of-frame TCR alpha sequences shared between twins had an excess of sequences with low generation probability. The excess sharing between twins in beta out-of-frame sequences was weaker because fewer shared sequences reduced the signal-to-noise ratio. Abundant cord blood beta clonotypes had fewer insertions, young adult naive repertoires showed a similar but weaker trend, and memory repertoires showed no such trend. Recombination models systematically underestimated out-of-frame TCR alpha sharing in monozygotic twins but agreed with sharing between unrelated individuals. Conclusions relied on cross-sectional statistical analysis, since the same donors could not be followed over many years.

The sample also formed part of further work on yellow fever vaccine responses in identical twins. Per that second paper: According to the authors, in identical twins the way T cells responded to vaccination appeared partly convergent and partly personalized. Focusing on identical twins, the study followed the T cell clones that responded to the vaccine, and did so with precision.

The clonotype was recovered from a woman aged 18 to 35 in good health. Sequenced input: CD4+ T cells sorted from blood. The rearranged chain carries TRBV5-6 and TRBJ2-7, with 8 middle bases fitting TRBD1. Here the CDR3 is given as CASSPRTGWEQYF. In nucleotides, the sequence is TGTGCCAGCAGCCCCCGGACAGGGTGGGAGCAGTACTTC. Reference TRBV5-6 and TRBJ2-7 genes cover what lies past the CDR3, so the full variable domain is DAGVTQSPTHLIKTRGQQVTLRCSPKSGHDTVSWYQQALGQGPQFIFQYYEEEERQRGNFPDRFSGHQFPNYSSELNVNALLLGDSALYLCASSPRTGWEQYFGPGTRLTVT.